These 23 T cell receptor beta chains were sequenced from one sample in a study of shared clonotypes between healthy human individuals. Measured with immunoSEQ multiplex PCR; TCRdb has only the in-frame clones, and not every one. The sample contains around 2.5 million clones, 93% of which appear only once. The specimen was naive CD4+ T cells from PBMCs. Subset of the sample: CD45RA+ positively selected. Receptor source: a man between 18 and 29 years old in good health. Some clones in this sample may be carry-over from other donors' samples.

The chain joins TRBV18 to TRBJ2-5, with D perhaps TRBD2 (6 bases). The germline V gene has CDR1 KGHSH and CDR2 LQKENI. Trimming removed 3 bases from V and 0 bases from J, with 17 bases in between. The CDR3 loop spans 17 amino acids. CDR3 residues: CASSPRGGQDYQETQYF. As DNA, the CDR3 is TGTGCCAGCTCACCGCGCGGAGGGCAGGACTACCAAGAGACCCAGTACTTC.

This rearrangement joins TRBV11-2 to TRBJ1-2; D might be TRBD1 (5 bases). This CDR3 spans 13 amino acids. Germline V gene sequence: CDR1 SGHAT, CDR2 FQNNGV. V lost 5 bases and J 5 bases, leaving 12 bases between the germline ends. CDR3 coding DNA: TGTGCCAGCAGCCCCGGGGCGGGATATGGCTACACCTTC. Protein product: CASSPGAGYGYTF.

This clone was detected a few times. This chain links TRBV6-5 with TRBJ1-1, with D perhaps TRBD1 (6 bases). V was clipped by 5 bases and J by 10 bases, with 14 bases between them. Germline V gives CDR1 MNHEY, CDR2 SVGAGI. The CDR3 runs 12 residues. The DNA for the CDR3 is TGTGCCAGCAGTCAAGACAGGAGGGCAGCTTTCTTT. It translates to CASSQDRRAAFF.

The chain carries TRBV4-2 and TRBJ2-4, with 10 bases fitting TRBD2. Trimming removed 1 base from V and 5 bases from J; junction bases left unmatched: 2. CDR1 LGHNA and CDR2 YNFKEQ come from the germline V gene. The CDR3 consists of 15 residues. CDR3 coding DNA: TGTGCCAGCAGCCAAGCCCTAGCGGGAGAAAACATTCAGTACTTC. Translated, it gives CASSQALAGENIQYF.

Concerning this clone: The same CDR3 can be traced to other DNA sequences in this sample. The chain couples TRBV5-1 to TRBJ2-5; no reliable D call. Trimming took 4 bases from V and 0 from J, leaving 4 bases between them. The V gene's germline CDR1 is SGHRS and CDR2 YFSETQ. The length of the CDR3 is 12 residues. The CDR3, as DNA: TGCGCCAGCAGCCAAAACCAAGAGACCCAGTACTTC. It specifies CASSQNQETQYF.

This clone was counted only a few times. The sample contains more than one DNA sequence encoding this CDR3. The J gene is TRBJ2-5, the V gene TRBV28, with no clear D. The CDR3 spans 11 residues. V dropped 1 base and J dropped 5 bases, with 2 bases sitting between them. The V gene's germline CDR1 is MDHEN and CDR2 SYDVKM. The CDR3 bases are TGTGCCAGCAGTTTATCGGAGACCCAGTACTTC. It encodes CASSLSETQYF.

This sequence joins TRBV11-2 and TRBJ2-2, with TRBD2 matching over 7 bases. V trimming: 6 bases; J trimming: 0 bases; junction bases outside the gene matches: 4. The CDR3 is 15 amino acids. Germline assignment: CDR1 SGHAT and CDR2 FQNNGV. This CDR3 is CASSIAGSNTGELFF. As DNA, the CDR3 is TGTGCCAGCAGTATAGCGGGTTCGAACACCGGGGAGCTGTTTTTT. The variable domain in full, completed from reference TRBV11-2 and TRBJ2-2, reads EAGVAQSPRYKIIEKRQSVAFWCNPISGHATLYWYQQILGQGPKLLIQFQNNGVVDDSQLPKDRFSAERLKGVDSTLKIQPAKLEDSAVYLCASSIAGSNTGELFFGEGSRLTVL.

V is TRBV19 and J is TRBJ1-2; D might be TRBD1 (5 bases). V lost 5 bases to trimming and J lost 8 bases, with 18 bases between them. Germline values: CDR1 LNHDA, CDR2 SQIVND (reference sequence). This CDR3 is 14 amino acids long. The CDR3 coding sequence is TGTGCCAGTAGTGTTATGAATCGAGGGGACGGCTACACCTTC. This codes for CASSVMNRGDGYTF.

This clone was counted a single time. V and J are TRBV9 and TRBJ2-3; tentatively, D is TRBD1 or TRBD2 (6 bases each). CDR3 length: 15 amino acids. Trimming left V 3 bases short and J 3 bases short, with 14 bases between. Germline CDR1 and CDR2: SGDLS and YYNGEE. Written as DNA, the CDR3 is TGTGCCAGCAGCGGTCGAGGAGGGGGAACAGATACGCAGTATTTT. Encoded protein: CASSGRGGGTDTQYF.

V is TRBV28 and J is TRBJ2-7, with TRBD1 identical over 9 bases. The CDR3 loop spans 15 amino acids. The ends lost 4 bases at V and 5 bases at J; junction bases unmatched: 9. From germline, CDR1 is MDHEN and CDR2 SYDVKM. The CDR3 here is CASSSYRGRAHEQYF. CDR3 nucleotide sequence: TGTGCCAGCAGTTCATACAGGGGGCGCGCCCACGAGCAGTACTTC.

V usage is TRBV30 and J usage is TRBJ1-1, with TRBD1 matching over 8 bases. This CDR3 spans 15 amino acids. V shed 0 bases, J shed 1 base, and the junction held 4 bases outside the gene matches. Germline CDR1 GTSNPN, CDR2 SVGIG (reference sequence). CDR3 bases: TGTGCCTGGAGTGTGAATGACAGGGGGAACACTGAAGCTTTCTTT. Translated: CAWSVNDRGNTEAFF.

For this clone: Within the sample, other DNA sequences also encode this same CDR3. The V gene is TRBV28, the J gene TRBJ2-7, with TRBD1 matching over 11 bases. Germline CDR1 reads MDHEN; CDR2 reads SYDVKM. J gave up 3 bases and V 4 bases, and 2 bases lay outside the gene matches. There are 14 residues in the CDR3. The CDR3 DNA follows: TGTGCCAGCAGTTGGACAGGGGGCGGCTACGAGCAGTACTTC. Translating gives CASSWTGGGYEQYF. The full variable domain, completed using reference TRBV28 and TRBJ2-7, is DVKVTQSSRYLVKRTGEKVFLECVQDMDHENMFWYRQDPGLGLRLIYFSYDVKMKEKGDIPEGYSVSREKKERFSLILESASTNQTSMYLCASSWTGGGYEQYFGPGTRLTVT.

This clone was seen a single time. V is TRBV19 and J is TRBJ2-7; 9 bases match TRBD1. The CDR3 is made up of 15 amino acids. Losses at the gene ends were 6 bases for V and 4 bases for J; bases not matched to a gene: 10. Per germline, CDR1 LNHDA and CDR2 SQIVND (reference sequence). Here the CDR3 reads CASRTAGQGQYEQYF. CDR3 DNA: TGTGCCAGTAGGACTGCCGGACAGGGGCAGTACGAGCAGTACTTC.

CDR3 in DNA: TGTGCCAGCAGCTTAGCCGGGACAGATCAGCCCCAGCATTTT. It yields the protein CASSLAGTDQPQHF. The chain joins TRBV7-8 to TRBJ1-5; 7 bases are a match to TRBD1. This CDR3 is 14 amino acids long. The V gene end was trimmed by 0 bases and the J gene end by 5 bases; junction bases not matched to a gene: 1. Germline V gene lookup returns CDR1 SGHVS and CDR2 FQNEAQ.

The chain links TRBV5-1 to TRBJ2-1; D unclear. V lost 4 bases to trimming and J lost 4 bases, with 6 bases between them. The CDR3 consists of 12 residues. The germline V gene has CDR1 SGHRS and CDR2 YFSETQ. The chain's CDR3 is CASSHRYNEQFF. The CDR3 region has the DNA TGCGCCAGCAGCCACCGTTACAATGAGCAGTTCTTC.

This chain uses TRBV27 with TRBJ2-1, with D unresolved. This CDR3 has 13 amino acids. CDR1 is MNHEY, CDR2 SMNVEV, per germline (reference sequence). The germline V and J ends were trimmed by 5 bases and 7 bases, with 12 bases remaining between them. In DNA, the CDR3 is TGTGCCAGCAGTCCACACCGGCGGAATGAGCAGTTCTTC. It yields the protein CASSPHRRNEQFF.

The chain employs TRBV28 and TRBJ2-7; D not certain. This CDR3 has 13 residues. Germline lookup yields CDR1 MDHEN and CDR2 SYDVKM. V was shortened by 3 bases and J by 7 bases, with 13 bases between the two germline ends. The CDR3 is CASSLGLPLEQYF. CDR3 in DNA: TGTGCCAGCAGTTTGGGTCTCCCTTTGGAGCAGTACTTC.

Turning to this clone: In the same sample, other DNA sequences code for this CDR3. The J gene is TRBJ2-3, the V gene TRBV20-1, with D hard to call. V gave up 6 bases and J gave up 5 bases, with 9 bases separating them. The CDR3 sequence is 11 residues long. Per the germline V gene, CDR1 is DFQATT and CDR2 is SNEGSKA (reference sequence). CDR3 sequence reads: CSARLEDTQYF. The CDR3 bases are TGCAGTGCCCGGCTAGAAGATACGCAGTATTTT.

This rearrangement joins TRBV11-1 to TRBJ1-1, with no clear D. This CDR3 has 14 residues. Germline V gives CDR1 SGHAT, CDR2 FQDESV (reference sequence). Trimming shortened V by 5 bases and J by 4 bases, and 14 bases separated the two germline ends. DNA for the CDR3: TGTGCCAGCAGCCCCTACCAGCGAATCACTGAAGCTTTCTTT. Its protein product is CASSPYQRITEAFF. The variable domain in full, with the rest retrieved from reference TRBV11-1 and TRBJ1-1, is EAEVAQSPRYKITEKSQAVAFWCDPISGHATLYWYRQILGQGPELLVQFQDESVVDDSQLPKDRFSAERLKGVDSTLKIQPAELGDSAMYLCASSPYQRITEAFFGQGTRLTVV.

The chain links TRBV7-9 to TRBJ1-2, with TRBD1 matching over 9 bases. V lost 0 bases and J lost 2; bases outside the gene matches: 7. CDR3 size: 17 residues. The germline gives CDR1 SEHNR, CDR2 FQNEAQ (reference sequence). CDR3: CASSLAGTGFGNYGYTF. The CDR3 region has the DNA TGTGCCAGCAGCTTAGCGGGGACAGGGTTCGGAAACTATGGCTACACCTTC.

The chain has TRBV9 and TRBJ2-3; a weak D match, TRBD2 (6 bases). The CDR3 covers 15 residues. Germline V lookup: CDR1 SGDLS, CDR2 YYNGEE. Deletions cut 2 bases from V and 3 bases from J, with 13 bases between. The CDR3 loop reads CASSVGLSETDTQYF. CDR3 nucleotides: TGTGCCAGCAGCGTGGGACTGTCGGAGACAGATACGCAGTATTTT.

The count of this clone is one. V and J are TRBV19 and TRBJ1-1, with no clear D. Between the trimmed V and J ends, which lost 7 bases and 7 bases, there was a span of 16 bases. The CDR3 consists of 13 residues. Germline V gene sequence: CDR1 LNHDA, CDR2 SQIVND (reference sequence). CDR3 protein: CASTPVAFGEAFF. The CDR3 DNA sequence: TGTGCCAGTACCCCGGTCGCGTTTGGTGAAGCTTTCTTT.

Concerning this clone: The same CDR3 is also encoded by other DNA sequences in this sample. This chain uses TRBV28 with TRBJ1-1; TRBD1 matches at 8 bases. The J segment lost 4 bases and the V segment lost 5 bases, leaving 3 bases of the junction unmatched. The CDR3 runs to 13 residues. Germline V gene data show CDR1 as MDHEN and CDR2 as SYDVKM. This chain's CDR3 is CASSPTGGTEAFF. The CDR3, as DNA: TGTGCCAGCAGTCCCACAGGGGGCACTGAAGCTTTCTTT.